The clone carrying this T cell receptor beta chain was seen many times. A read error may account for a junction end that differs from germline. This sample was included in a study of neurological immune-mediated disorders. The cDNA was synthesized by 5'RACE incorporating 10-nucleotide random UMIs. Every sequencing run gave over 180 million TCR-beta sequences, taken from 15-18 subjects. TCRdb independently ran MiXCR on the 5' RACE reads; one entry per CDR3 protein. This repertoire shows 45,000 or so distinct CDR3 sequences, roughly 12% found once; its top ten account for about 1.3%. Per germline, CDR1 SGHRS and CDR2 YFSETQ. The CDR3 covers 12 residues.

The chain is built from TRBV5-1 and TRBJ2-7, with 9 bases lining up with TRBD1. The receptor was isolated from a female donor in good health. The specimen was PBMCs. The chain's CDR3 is CASSPGQGFKHF. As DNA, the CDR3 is TGCGCCAGCAGCCCCGGACAGGGGTTCAAACACTTC.